Sequencing of this T cell receptor (beta chain) was carried out in a study of OX40 agonist ivuxolimab in advanced cancers. The germline gives CDR1 LNHDA, CDR2 SQIVND (reference sequence). V was shortened by 4 bases and J by 0 bases, with 13 bases between the two germline ends. The CDR3 loop spans 17 amino acids. Here immunoSEQ multiplex PCR was the method, and the copy in TCRdb shows in-frame clones only, minus some. The sample records 25,000 to 35,000 clones, about 77% being singletons. The source is an adult with an advanced solid tumor such as melanoma, head and neck, liver or kidney cancer. V usage is TRBV19 and J usage is TRBJ2-6; D might be TRBD1 (6 bases). Sample: CD4+ or CD8+ T cells sorted from blood, taken in a trial of the OX40 agonist ivuxolimab. The CDR3 protein is CASSNGGHSSGANVLTF. The CDR3 bases are TGTGCCAGTAGTAATGGGGGACACAGCTCTGGGGCCAACGTCCTGACTTTC.